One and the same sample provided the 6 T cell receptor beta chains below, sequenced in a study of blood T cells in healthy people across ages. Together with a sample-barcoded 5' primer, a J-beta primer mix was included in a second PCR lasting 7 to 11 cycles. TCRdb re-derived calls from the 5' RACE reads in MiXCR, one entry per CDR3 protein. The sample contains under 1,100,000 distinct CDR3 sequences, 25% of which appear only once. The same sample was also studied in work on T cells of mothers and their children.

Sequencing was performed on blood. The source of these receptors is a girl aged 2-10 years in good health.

The CDR3 loop reads CSARVGSGGYTF. The CDR3 nucleotides are TGCAGTGCTAGAGTAGGGTCTGGTGGCTACACCTTC. V is TRBV20-1 and J is TRBJ1-2; D remains ambiguous. In germline, CDR1 is DFQATT, CDR2 SNEGSKA (reference sequence). Between the trimmed V and J ends, which lost 1 base and 7 bases, there was a span of 10 bases. CDR3 length: 12 residues.

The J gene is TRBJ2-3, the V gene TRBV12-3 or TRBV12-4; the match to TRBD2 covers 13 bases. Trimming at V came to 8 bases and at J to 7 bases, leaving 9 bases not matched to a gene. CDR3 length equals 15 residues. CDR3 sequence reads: CASRPGTSGINTQYF. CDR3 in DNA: TGTGCCAGCCGCCCCGGGACTAGCGGGATTAATACGCAGTATTTT.

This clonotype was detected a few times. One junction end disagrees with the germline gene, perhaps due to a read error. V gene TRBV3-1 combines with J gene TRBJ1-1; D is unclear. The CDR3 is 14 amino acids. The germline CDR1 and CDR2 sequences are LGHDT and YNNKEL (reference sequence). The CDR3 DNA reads TGTGCCAGCCAGACCCTTGGGATGAACGCTGAAGCTTTCTTT. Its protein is CASQTLGMNAEAFF.

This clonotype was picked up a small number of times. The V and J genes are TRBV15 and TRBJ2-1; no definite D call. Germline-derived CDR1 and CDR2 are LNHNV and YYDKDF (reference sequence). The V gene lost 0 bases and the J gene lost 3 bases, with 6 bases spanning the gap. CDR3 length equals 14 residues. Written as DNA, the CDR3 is TGTGCCACCAGCAGAGATCCGGACTACAATGAGCAGTTCTTC. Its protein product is CATSRDPDYNEQFF.

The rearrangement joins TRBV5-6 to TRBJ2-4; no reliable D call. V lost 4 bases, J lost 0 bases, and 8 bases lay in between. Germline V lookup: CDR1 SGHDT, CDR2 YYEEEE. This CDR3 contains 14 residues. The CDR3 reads CASSGVVAKNIQYF. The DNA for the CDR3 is TGTGCCAGCAGCGGGGTGGTAGCCAAAAACATTCAGTACTTC.

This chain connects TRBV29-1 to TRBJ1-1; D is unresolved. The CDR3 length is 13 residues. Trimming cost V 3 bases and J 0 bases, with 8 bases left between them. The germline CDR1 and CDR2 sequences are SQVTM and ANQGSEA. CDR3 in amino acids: CSVERVVNTEAFF. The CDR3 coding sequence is TGCAGCGTTGAGCGCGTGGTGAACACTGAAGCTTTCTTT.